These 31 T cell receptor beta chains were all obtained from the same sample, sequenced in a study of blood T cells in healthy people across ages. Next came a second PCR, run for about 7 to 12 cycles, which used a sample-barcoded 5' primer along with a J-beta primer mix. Each CDR3 protein is one row after TCRdb ran MiXCR on the 5' RACE reads. This table has about 720,000 distinct CDR3 sequences, about a fifth appearing once. The sequenced material came from blood. These receptors all stem from an older man in good health.

The rearrangement joins TRBV7-2 to TRBJ2-5; 7 positions match TRBD1. The end of the DNA fits TRBJ2-1 better, so the J call may be wrong. Per the germline V gene, CDR1 is SGHTA and CDR2 is FQGNSA. The CDR3 is 13 amino acids. CDR3 loop: CASSFQSDRQQFF. CDR3 sequence (DNA): TGTGCCAGCAGCTTCCAATCGGACAGGCAGCAGTTCTTC.

The V call is TRBV5-1, the J call TRBJ2-5; D is ambiguous. The CDR3 has 12 amino acids. Trimming pared 3 bases from V and 5 bases from J, leaving 8 bases between. Germline V gene lookup returns CDR1 SGHRS and CDR2 YFSETQ. The CDR3 loop reads CASSWFGETQYF. For the CDR3, the DNA is TGCGCCAGCAGCTGGTTTGGGGAGACCCAGTACTTC.

The table lists this clonotype with many counts. Sequence at one end of the junction differs from germline and may be a read error. This chain uses TRBV5-1 with TRBJ2-5, with D possibly matching TRBD2 (5 bases). Germline V lookup: CDR1 SGHRS, CDR2 YFSETQ. The CDR3 contains 11 residues. CDR3 residues: CASSGGETQYF. CDR3 sequence (DNA): TGTGCCAGCAGCGGCGGGGAGACCCAGTACTTC.

In its sample, this clonotype was seen many times. This chain's CDR3 is CASSYARTGAYGYTF. As DNA, the CDR3 is TGTGCCAGCAGCTATGCCCGGACAGGCGCCTATGGCTACACCTTC. The rearrangement joins TRBV7-2 to TRBJ1-2; TRBD1 aligns across 7 bases. Germline V lookup: CDR1 SGHTA, CDR2 FQGNSA. V was pared by 4 bases and J by 4 bases, with 9 bases of the junction left unmatched. The CDR3 sequence is 15 residues long. The variable domain in full, with the rest retrieved from reference TRBV7-2 and TRBJ1-2, is GAGVSQSPSNKVTEKGKDVELRCDPISGHTALYWYRQSLGQGLEFLIYFQGNSAPDKSGLPSDRFSAERTGGSVSTLTIQRTQQEDSAVYLCASSYARTGAYGYTFGSGTRLTVV.

This rearrangement joins TRBV4-1 to TRBJ2-2, with D possibly being TRBD2 (5 bases). CDR1 MGHRA and CDR2 YSYEKL come from the germline V gene. V dropped 0 bases and J dropped 8 bases, with 13 bases sitting between them. CDR3 length equals 15 residues. CDR3 residues: CASSQEGSIPGELFF. CDR3 in DNA: TGCGCCAGCAGCCAAGAAGGGAGCATACCGGGGGAGCTGTTTTTT.

The chain joins TRBV20-1 to TRBJ2-4; D is possibly TRBD2 (7 bases). Germline V gene lookup returns CDR1 DFQATT and CDR2 SNEGSKA (reference sequence). The V end was cut by 6 bases, the J end by 1 base, with 19 bases between. This CDR3 has 16 amino acids. In DNA, the CDR3 is TGCAGTGCCCGAAATCCGGGGGGCCTGGCCAAAAACATTCAGTACTTC. Encoded protein: CSARNPGGLAKNIQYF.

This clonotype was picked up a small number of times. This chain connects TRBV11-2 to TRBJ2-5; D may be TRBD2 (6 bases). The CDR3 totals 16 residues. V was pared by 7 bases and J by 2 bases, with 20 bases between. Looked up from germline, CDR1 is SGHAT and CDR2 is FQNNGV. The CDR3 DNA reads as TGTGCCAGCACCAATCTGGGGGGAGTCGCACAAGAGACCCAGTACTTC. It codes for CASTNLGGVAQETQYF.

This clonotype was recorded a few times. The chain recombines TRBV12-5 with TRBJ2-1; 9 nucleotides align to TRBD2. V dropped 2 bases and J dropped 7; count of bases not matched to a gene: 6. CDR1 and CDR2 from the germline V gene are LGHNT and FRNRAP. CDR3 length equals 15 residues. The CDR3 region is CASGLWTSVGNEQFF. CDR3 DNA sequence: TGTGCTAGTGGTTTGTGGACTAGCGTAGGGAATGAGCAGTTCTTC.

The table lists this clonotype with a few counts. The V gene is TRBV29-1, the J gene TRBJ2-5, with TRBD2 matching over 9 bases. V was clipped by 5 bases and J by 3 bases; unmatched bases: 10. CDR1 and CDR2 (germline): SQVTM, ANQGSEA. This CDR3 comprises 15 residues. CDR3 protein: CSVWEGQREEETQYF. CDR3 nucleotide sequence: TGCAGCGTTTGGGAGGGCCAGCGGGAGGAAGAGACCCAGTACTTC. Together with reference TRBV29-1 and TRBJ2-5, the CDR3 gives the full variable domain: SAVISQKPSRDICQRGTSLTIQCQVDSQVTMMFWYRQQPGQSLTLIATANQGSEATYESGFVIDKFPISRPNLTFSTLTVSNMSPEDSSIYLCSVWEGQREEETQYFGPGTRLLVL.

There are a few counts of this clonotype. This chain joins TRBV7-2 and TRBJ2-1, with TRBD1 matching 7 bases. Trimming at V came to 4 bases and at J to 5 bases, leaving 11 bases not matched to a gene. The CDR3 spans 16 residues. Germline V CDR1 and CDR2: SGHTA, FQGNSA. CDR3 in DNA: TGTGCCAGCAGCTATTCAGACAGGGTGAGGAACAATGAGCAGTTCTTC. Translating it yields CASSYSDRVRNNEQFF. Full variable domain (rest looked up from reference TRBV7-2 and TRBJ2-1): GAGVSQSPSNKVTEKGKDVELRCDPISGHTALYWYRQSLGQGLEFLIYFQGNSAPDKSGLPSDRFSAERTGGSVSTLTIQRTQQEDSAVYLCASSYSDRVRNNEQFFGPGTRLTVL.

This clonotype has more than one count but fewer than ten. This chain joins TRBV12-3 or TRBV12-4 and TRBJ1-5; TRBD1 might be the D (5 bases). V lost 2 bases and J lost 5, with 10 bases in between. This CDR3 has 14 amino acids. CDR3 coding DNA: TGTGCCAGCAGTTTACAGGGTATGGATCAGCCCCAGCATTTT. This sequence encodes CASSLQGMDQPQHF.

This chain joins TRBV7-8 and TRBJ2-7; 10 nucleotides match TRBD2. CDR3 length: 17 amino acids. V dropped 1 base and J dropped 1; count of bases not matched to a gene: 7. The germline V gene has CDR1 SGHVS and CDR2 FQNEAQ. CDR3 sequence (DNA): TGTGCCAGCAGCTTAGGGGTCCTAGCGGGGGCTTCCTACGAGCAGTACTTC. It is translated as CASSLGVLAGASYEQYF.

The chain is built from TRBV20-1 and TRBJ2-4, with TRBD2 matching 9 bases. Germline V gene data show CDR1 as DFQATT and CDR2 as SNEGSKA (reference sequence). J was trimmed by 8 bases and V by 1 base; bases with no gene match: 3. The CDR3 totals 13 residues. This chain's CDR3 is CSARASGIYIQYF. The CDR3 nucleotides are TGCAGTGCTAGAGCTAGCGGGATATACATTCAGTACTTC.

This clonotype showed up just a few times. The chain couples TRBV5-1 to TRBJ1-4; D remains ambiguous. Germline V lookup: CDR1 SGHRS, CDR2 YFSETQ. The germline V and J ends were trimmed by 1 base and 8 bases, with 12 bases remaining between them. This CDR3 comprises 14 residues. The CDR3 DNA reads TGCGCCAGCAGCTTGTGGTCAAACGGGGAAAAACTGTTTTTT. It specifies CASSLWSNGEKLFF.

This clonotype has a handful of counts. The V and J genes are TRBV4-1 and TRBJ1-2, with D uncertain. Germline V lookup: CDR1 MGHRA, CDR2 YSYEKL. The CDR3 has 11 amino acids. The V gene lost 0 bases and the J gene lost 8 bases, with 4 bases spanning the gap. The CDR3 sequence is CASSQEFGYTF. The CDR3 bases are TGCGCCAGCAGCCAAGAGTTCGGCTACACCTTC.

This chain uses TRBV20-1 with TRBJ1-5; possible D gene TRBD1, 5 bases. V lost 6 bases and J lost 0, with 9 bases in between. This CDR3 has 13 residues. Germline assignment: CDR1 DFQATT and CDR2 SNEGSKA (reference sequence). CDR3 region: CSASTVSNQPQHF. The CDR3 bases are TGCAGTGCCTCGACAGTTAGCAATCAGCCCCAGCATTTT.

The rearrangement links TRBV14 to TRBJ2-2, with TRBD2 matching 8 bases. V dropped 6 bases and J dropped 2; count of bases not matched to a gene: 8. There are 16 residues in the CDR3. The germline CDR1 and CDR2 sequences are SGHDN and FVKESK. CDR3 sequence reads: CASRTGRALNTGELFF. For the CDR3, the DNA is TGTGCCAGCAGGACCGGGAGGGCCCTTAACACCGGGGAGCTGTTTTTT.

This clonotype was seen more than once but under ten times. This chain connects TRBV2 to TRBJ2-3; a weak D match, TRBD2 (6 bases). The V end lost 2 bases, the J end lost 13 bases, and 19 bases lay between the germline ends. The CDR3 contains 14 residues. The germline V gene encodes CDR1 SNHLY and CDR2 FYNNEI. CDR3 loop: CASSESRSEGKEYF. The CDR3 DNA reads TGTGCCAGCAGTGAATCACGGTCGGAGGGAAAGGAGTATTTT.

V and J are TRBV14 and TRBJ1-2; TRBD1 is a possible D gene (6 bases). CDR1 is SGHDN, CDR2 FVKESK, per germline. The CDR3 consists of 13 residues. Trimming left V 3 bases short and J 4 bases short, with 9 bases between. As DNA, the CDR3 is TGTGCCAGCAGCCACGGGACACCCTATGGCTACACCTTC. Residues: CASSHGTPYGYTF.

The chain has TRBV6-2 or TRBV6-3 and TRBJ2-1; 9 bases map to TRBD1. With the DNA end fitting TRBJ2-7 better, the J assignment may be wrong. Germline V gene lookup returns CDR1 MNHEY and CDR2 SVGEGT. CDR3 length: 18 residues. The CDR3 protein is CASSLVGQQGASRYEQYF. CDR3 nucleotide sequence: TGTGCCAGCAGTTTGGTTGGCCAACAGGGGGCTTCAAGATACGAGCAGTACTTC.

At least ten counts were recorded for this clonotype. The V gene is TRBV12-3 or TRBV12-4, the J gene TRBJ1-1, with D unresolved. Trimming took 5 bases from V and 0 from J, leaving 10 bases between them. This CDR3 comprises 14 residues. This CDR3 reads CASSKDGVNTEAFF. The CDR3 DNA sequence: TGTGCCAGCAGTAAGGACGGAGTGAACACTGAAGCTTTCTTT.

The chain couples TRBV5-1 to TRBJ1-2; D possibly corresponds to TRBD1 (6 bases). V lost 4 bases, J lost 4 bases, and 17 bases lay in between. CDR1 and CDR2 from the germline V gene are SGHRS and YFSETQ. CDR3 size: 15 residues. This CDR3 is CASSQQGVGSYGYTF. The CDR3 coding sequence is TGCGCCAGCAGCCAACAGGGAGTTGGGAGCTATGGCTACACCTTC.

This clonotype has more than one count but fewer than ten. V usage is TRBV20-1 and J usage is TRBJ2-5; 10 positions match TRBD2. The J call may be wrong; the DNA end is better matched by TRBJ2-1. The germline CDR1 and CDR2 sequences are DFQATT and SNEGSKA (reference sequence). This CDR3 spans 14 amino acids. The CDR3 DNA sequence: TGCAGTGCTAGTCTTCTAGCGGGGGCGGGGGGGCAGTTCTTC. Translating gives CSASLLAGAGGQFF.

The chain is built from TRBV12-3 or TRBV12-4 and TRBJ1-2; D unresolved. V lost 3 bases and J 10 bases, leaving 9 bases between the germline ends. The CDR3 covers 11 residues. CDR3 DNA sequence: TGTGCCAGCAGTTTCGGGTCGCTCTACACCTTC. It is translated as CASSFGSLYTF.

The rearrangement joins TRBV2 to TRBJ2-3; maybe TRBD2 (5 bases). V was shortened by 8 bases and J by 2 bases, with 11 bases between the two germline ends. The length of the CDR3 is 13 residues. In germline, CDR1 is SNHLY, CDR2 FYNNEI. The CDR3 nucleotides read TGTGCCAGCGGAGGAGCCCTCACAGATACGCAGTATTTT. Translation: CASGGALTDTQYF.

The chain employs TRBV5-1 and TRBJ1-2; 8 bases are a match to TRBD1. This CDR3 spans 16 amino acids. V lost 2 bases to trimming and J lost 3 bases; unmatched junction nucleotides: 9. The germline V gene encodes CDR1 SGHRS and CDR2 YFSETQ. The CDR3 protein is CASSLTSRGLDYGYTF. DNA of the CDR3: TGCGCCAGCAGCTTAACATCCAGGGGGCTAGACTATGGCTACACCTTC.

This CDR3 reads CSANTKETQYF. The CDR3 DNA sequence: TGCAGTGCTAACACCAAAGAGACCCAGTACTTC. The chain employs TRBV20-1 and TRBJ2-5, with unresolved D. In germline, CDR1 is DFQATT, CDR2 SNEGSKA (reference sequence). V was shortened by 4 bases and J by 3 bases, with 6 bases between the two germline ends. This CDR3 is built from 11 residues.

Points on this clonotype: At one end the junction does not follow the germline gene, possibly because of a read error. The DNA for the CDR3 is TGTGCCAGCAACCCGGTCAAGAACACTGAAGCTTTTTTT. Protein: CASNPVKNTEAFF. The chain has TRBV12-3 or TRBV12-4 and TRBJ1-1; no definite D call. The CDR3 has 13 residues.

Concerning this clonotype: A read error may be the cause here, since a much bigger clone is one base away. The V gene is TRBV7-2, the J gene TRBJ2-7; D gene uncertain. CDR3 length: 13 residues. The V gene lost 5 bases and the J gene lost 0 bases, with 8 bases spanning the gap. Germline V gene sequence: CDR1 SGHTA, CDR2 FQGNSA. The chain's CDR3 is CASSQRSSYEQYF. In DNA, the CDR3 is TGTGCCAGCAGCCAACGGAGCTCCTACGAGCAGTACTTC.

This clonotype was counted between two and nine times. The chain couples TRBV29-1 to TRBJ2-2; possible D gene TRBD1, 7 bases. This CDR3 is 15 amino acids long. V was trimmed by 4 bases and J by 2 bases, leaving 14 bases between them. CDR1 SQVTM and CDR2 ANQGSEA come from the germline V gene. The CDR3: CSVGRRDSNTGELFF. The CDR3 nucleotides are TGCAGCGTTGGACGGAGGGACAGTAACACCGGGGAGCTGTTTTTT.

This clonotype was detected many times. The rearrangement joins TRBV6-4 to TRBJ1-4, with 9 bases that match TRBD1. CDR3 size: 15 residues. Per germline, CDR1 MRHNA and CDR2 SNTAGT. J lost 8 bases, V lost 2 bases, and 6 bases had no gene match. The CDR3 DNA sequence: TGTGCCAGCAGTGACACGGACAGGGGAGGCGAAAAACTGTTTTTT. This sequence encodes CASSDTDRGGEKLFF.